The clone carrying this T cell receptor (beta chain) was counted many times. Trimming stripped 7 bases from V and 1 base from J, with 10 bases between. There are 14 residues in the CDR3. The data were taken from a study of T cells in Graves' hyperthyroidism and ophthalmopathy. Using RNA transcripts as the source, TCR beta CDR3 regions were amplified. The primer set for the first-round RT-PCR of the TCR CDR3 was HTBI. TCRdb fed the multiplex PCR reads into MiXCR, producing one record per CDR3 protein. The table records about 610,000 distinct CDR3 sequences, 16% of them present only once. Sequencing input: blood. The sequence was collected from a woman between 40 and 50 years old with Graves' ophthalmopathy. The rearrangement links TRBV12-3 or TRBV12-4 to TRBJ2-2; no firm D call. CDR3 region: CASNFVGNTGELFF. CDR3 nucleotides: TGTGCCAGCAATTTTGTGGGGAACACCGGGGAGCTGTTTTTT.